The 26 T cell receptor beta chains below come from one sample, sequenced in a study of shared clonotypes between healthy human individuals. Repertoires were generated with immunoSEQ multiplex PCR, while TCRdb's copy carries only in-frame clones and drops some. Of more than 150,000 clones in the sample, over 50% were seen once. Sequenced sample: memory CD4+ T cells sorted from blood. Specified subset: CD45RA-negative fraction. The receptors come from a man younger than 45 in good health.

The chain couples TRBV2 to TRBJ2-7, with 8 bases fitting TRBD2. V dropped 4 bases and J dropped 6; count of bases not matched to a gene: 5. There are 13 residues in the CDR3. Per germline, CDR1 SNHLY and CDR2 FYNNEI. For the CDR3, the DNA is TGTGCCAGCAGTGTCGAGCGGGAGCCCGAGCAGTACTTC. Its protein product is CASSVEREPEQYF.

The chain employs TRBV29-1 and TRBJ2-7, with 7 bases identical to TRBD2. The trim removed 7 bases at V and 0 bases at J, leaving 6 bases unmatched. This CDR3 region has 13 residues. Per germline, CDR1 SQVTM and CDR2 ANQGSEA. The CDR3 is CSAVRGSSYEQYF. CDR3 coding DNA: TGCAGCGCCGTGCGCGGGAGCTCCTACGAGCAGTACTTC.

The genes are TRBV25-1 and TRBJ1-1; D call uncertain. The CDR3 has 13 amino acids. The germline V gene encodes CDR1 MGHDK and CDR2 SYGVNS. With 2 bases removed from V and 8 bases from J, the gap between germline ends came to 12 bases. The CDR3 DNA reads TGTGCCAGCAGTGAAAATTCAGCGGCAGAAGCTTTCTTT. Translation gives CASSENSAAEAFF.

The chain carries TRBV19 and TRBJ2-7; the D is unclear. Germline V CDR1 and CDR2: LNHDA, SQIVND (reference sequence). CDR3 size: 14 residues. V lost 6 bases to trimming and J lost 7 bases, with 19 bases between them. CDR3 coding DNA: TGTGCCAGTAGCCCTTTGGGTCCCTTAAATGAGCAGTACTTC. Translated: CASSPLGPLNEQYF.

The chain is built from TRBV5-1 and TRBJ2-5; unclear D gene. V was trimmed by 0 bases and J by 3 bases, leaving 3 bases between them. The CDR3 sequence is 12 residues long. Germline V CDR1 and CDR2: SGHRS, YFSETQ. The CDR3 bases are TGCGCCAGCAGCTTGGGGAAAGAGACCCAGTACTTC. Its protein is CASSLGKETQYF. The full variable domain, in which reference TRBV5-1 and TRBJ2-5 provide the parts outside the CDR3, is KAGVTQTPRYLIKTRGQQVTLSCSPISGHRSVSWYQQTPGQGLQFLFEYFSETQRNKGNFPGRFSGRQFSNSRSEMNVSTLELGDSALYLCASSLGKETQYFGPGTRLLVL.

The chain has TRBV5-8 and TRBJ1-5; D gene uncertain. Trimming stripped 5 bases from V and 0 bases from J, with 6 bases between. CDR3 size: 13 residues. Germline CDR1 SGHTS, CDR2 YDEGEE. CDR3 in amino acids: CASSWGSNQPQHF. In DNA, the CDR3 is TGTGCCAGCAGTTGGGGTAGCAATCAGCCCCAGCATTTT.

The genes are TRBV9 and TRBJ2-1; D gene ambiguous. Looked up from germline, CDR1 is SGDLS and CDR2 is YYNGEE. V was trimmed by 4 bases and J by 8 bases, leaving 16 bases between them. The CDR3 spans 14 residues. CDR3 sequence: CASSPYVKDDEQFF. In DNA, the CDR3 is TGTGCCAGCAGCCCTTACGTCAAAGACGATGAGCAGTTCTTC.

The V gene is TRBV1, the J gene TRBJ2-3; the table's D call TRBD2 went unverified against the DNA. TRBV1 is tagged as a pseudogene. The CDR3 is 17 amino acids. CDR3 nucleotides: TGCACCAGCAGCCAATCATGGTCGTCTACCCTCACAGATACGCAGTATTTT. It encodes CTSSQSWSSTLTDTQYF.

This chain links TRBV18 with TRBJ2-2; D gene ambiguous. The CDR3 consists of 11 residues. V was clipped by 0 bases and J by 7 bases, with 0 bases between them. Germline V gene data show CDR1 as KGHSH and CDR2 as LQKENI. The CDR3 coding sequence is TGTGCCAGCTCACCACCCGGGGAGCTGTTTTTT. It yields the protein CASSPPGELFF.

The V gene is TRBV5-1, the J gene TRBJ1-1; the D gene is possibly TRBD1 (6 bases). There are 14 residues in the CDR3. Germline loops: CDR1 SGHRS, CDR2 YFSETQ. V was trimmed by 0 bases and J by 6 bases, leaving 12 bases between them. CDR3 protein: CASSLDGGPPEAFF. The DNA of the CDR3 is TGCGCCAGCAGCTTGGATGGGGGGCCCCCTGAAGCTTTCTTT.

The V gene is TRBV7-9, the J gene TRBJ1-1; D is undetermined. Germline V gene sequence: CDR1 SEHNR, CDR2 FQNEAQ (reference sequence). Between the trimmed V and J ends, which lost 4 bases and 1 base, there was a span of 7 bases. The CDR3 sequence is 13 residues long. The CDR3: CASSYAENTEAFF. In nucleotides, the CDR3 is TGTGCCAGCAGCTATGCCGAGAACACTGAAGCTTTCTTT.

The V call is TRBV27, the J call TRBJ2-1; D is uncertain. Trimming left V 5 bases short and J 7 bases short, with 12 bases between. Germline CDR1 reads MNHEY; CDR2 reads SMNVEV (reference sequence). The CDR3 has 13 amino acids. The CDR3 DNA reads TGTGCCAGCAGTCGTCGGAGTATGAATGAGCAGTTCTTC. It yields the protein CASSRRSMNEQFF.

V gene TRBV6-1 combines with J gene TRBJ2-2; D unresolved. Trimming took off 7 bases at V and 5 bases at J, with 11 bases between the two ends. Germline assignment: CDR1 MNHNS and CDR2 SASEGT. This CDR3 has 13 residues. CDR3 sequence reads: CASTLHRTGELFF. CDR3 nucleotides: TGTGCCAGCACCCTACATCGTACCGGGGAGCTGTTTTTT.

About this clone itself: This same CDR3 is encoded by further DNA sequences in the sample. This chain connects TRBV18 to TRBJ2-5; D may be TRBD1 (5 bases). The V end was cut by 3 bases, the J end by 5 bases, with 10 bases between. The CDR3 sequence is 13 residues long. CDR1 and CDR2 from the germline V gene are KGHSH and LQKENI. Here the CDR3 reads CASSPQGRETQYF. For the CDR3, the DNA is TGTGCCAGCTCACCTCAGGGTCGGGAGACCCAGTACTTC.

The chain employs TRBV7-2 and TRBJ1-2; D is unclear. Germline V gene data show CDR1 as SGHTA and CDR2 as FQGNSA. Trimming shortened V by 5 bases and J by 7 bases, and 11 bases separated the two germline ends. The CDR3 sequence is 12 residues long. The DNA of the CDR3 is TGTGCCAGCAGCCCCGATGAAGTTGGCTACACCTTC. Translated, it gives CASSPDEVGYTF.

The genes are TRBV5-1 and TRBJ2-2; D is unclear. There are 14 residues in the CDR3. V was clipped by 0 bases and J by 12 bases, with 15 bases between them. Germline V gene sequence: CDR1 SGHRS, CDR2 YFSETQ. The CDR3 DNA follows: TGCGCCAGCAGCTTGGCCCAGCAGATTAGTCAGCTGTTTTTT. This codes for CASSLAQQISQLFF.

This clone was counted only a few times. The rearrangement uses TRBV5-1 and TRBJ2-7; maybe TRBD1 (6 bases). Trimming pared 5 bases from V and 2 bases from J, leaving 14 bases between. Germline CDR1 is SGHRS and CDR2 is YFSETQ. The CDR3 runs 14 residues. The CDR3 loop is CASRQGYNPYEQYF. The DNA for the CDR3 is TGCGCCAGCAGACAGGGCTACAATCCCTACGAGCAGTACTTC. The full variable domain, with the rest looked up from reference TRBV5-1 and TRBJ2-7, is KAGVTQTPRYLIKTRGQQVTLSCSPISGHRSVSWYQQTPGQGLQFLFEYFSETQRNKGNFPGRFSGRQFSNSRSEMNVSTLELGDSALYLCASRQGYNPYEQYFGPGTRLTVT.

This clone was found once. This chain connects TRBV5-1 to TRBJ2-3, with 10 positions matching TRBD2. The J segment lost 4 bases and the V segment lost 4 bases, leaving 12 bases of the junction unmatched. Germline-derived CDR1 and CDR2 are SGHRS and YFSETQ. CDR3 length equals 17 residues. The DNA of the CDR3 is TGCGCCAGCAGCCCTGAGAGGGGGCTAGCGGGAGCAGATACGCAGTATTTT. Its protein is CASSPERGLAGADTQYF.

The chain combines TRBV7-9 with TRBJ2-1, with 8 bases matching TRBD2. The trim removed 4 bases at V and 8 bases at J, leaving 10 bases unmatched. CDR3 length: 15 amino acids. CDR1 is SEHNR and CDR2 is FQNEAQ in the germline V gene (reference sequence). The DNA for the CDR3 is TGTGCCAGCAGCTACTCCGGGACTAGTTTAGATGAGCAGTTCTTC. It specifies CASSYSGTSLDEQFF.

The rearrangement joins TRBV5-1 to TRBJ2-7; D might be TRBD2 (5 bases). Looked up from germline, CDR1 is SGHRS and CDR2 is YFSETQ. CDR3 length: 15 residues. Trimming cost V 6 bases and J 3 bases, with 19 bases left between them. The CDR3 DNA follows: TGCGCCAGCACCCTCGGGGTGGGAGTTAACTACGAGCAGTACTTC. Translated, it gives CASTLGVGVNYEQYF.

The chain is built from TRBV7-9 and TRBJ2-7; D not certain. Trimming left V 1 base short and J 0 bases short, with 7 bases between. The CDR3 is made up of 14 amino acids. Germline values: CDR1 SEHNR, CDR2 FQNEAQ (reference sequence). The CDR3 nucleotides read TGTGCCAGCAGCTTAGTCCCCCTCTCCTACGAGCAGTACTTC. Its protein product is CASSLVPLSYEQYF.

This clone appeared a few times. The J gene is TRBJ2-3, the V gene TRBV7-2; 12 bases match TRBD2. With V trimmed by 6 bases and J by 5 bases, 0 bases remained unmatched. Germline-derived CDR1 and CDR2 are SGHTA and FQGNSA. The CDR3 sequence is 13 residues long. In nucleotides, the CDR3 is TGTGCCAGCAGGGGACTAGCGGGAGATACGCAGTATTTT. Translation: CASRGLAGDTQYF.

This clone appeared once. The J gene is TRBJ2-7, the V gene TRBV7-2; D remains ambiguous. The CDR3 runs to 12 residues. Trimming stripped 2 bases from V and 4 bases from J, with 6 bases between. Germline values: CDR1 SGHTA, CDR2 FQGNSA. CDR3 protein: CASSLSLYEQYF. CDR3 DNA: TGTGCCAGCAGCTTATCGTTATACGAGCAGTACTTC.

The CDR3 is CASRPSAPAIDEQYF. The CDR3 nucleotides read TGTGCCAGCAGGCCATCGGCTCCCGCTATCGACGAGCAGTACTTC. This chain connects TRBV27 to TRBJ2-7; D is ambiguous. Trimming stripped 6 bases from V and 5 bases from J, with 20 bases between. Germline loops: CDR1 MNHEY, CDR2 SMNVEV (reference sequence). The CDR3 length is 15 residues.

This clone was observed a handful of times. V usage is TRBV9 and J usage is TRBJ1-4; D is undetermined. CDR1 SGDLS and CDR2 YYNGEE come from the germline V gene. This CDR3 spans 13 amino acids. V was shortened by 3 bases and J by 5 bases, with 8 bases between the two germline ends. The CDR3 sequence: CASSASGNEKLFF. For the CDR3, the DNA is TGTGCCAGCAGCGCTAGCGGGAATGAAAAACTGTTTTTT.

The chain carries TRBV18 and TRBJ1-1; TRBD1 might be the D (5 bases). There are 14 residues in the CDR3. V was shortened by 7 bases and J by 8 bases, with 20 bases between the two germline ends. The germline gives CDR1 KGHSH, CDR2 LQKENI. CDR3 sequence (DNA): TGTGCCAGCTGTCCCAACGGGGGTATGCAAGAAGCTTTCTTT. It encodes CASCPNGGMQEAFF.